A single T cell receptor (beta chain) is shown here with its context. Assay: immunoSEQ multiplex PCR; the TCRdb copy retains only in-frame clones and omits some. This table holds some 20,000 clones, over 60% found once. Trimming cost V 6 bases and J 1 base; bases outside gene matches: 10. This CDR3 region has 16 residues. CDR1 LNHDA and CDR2 SQIVND come from the germline V gene (reference sequence). This entry is derived from a study of PD-1 blockade in classical Hodgkin lymphoma. Relapses following autologous stem cell transplantation were seen in all patients, with brentuximab vedotin exposure varying.

This chain joins TRBV19 and TRBJ2-3; 7 positions match TRBD1. The sequencing here drew on peripheral blood mononuclear cells (PBMCs), taken at baseline. The sequence derives from a human donor with classical Hodgkin lymphoma. The CDR3, as DNA: TGTGCCAGTAGGACTTACGAGGGGGCAGGCACAGATACGCAGTATTTT. Translated, it gives CASRTYEGAGTDTQYF.